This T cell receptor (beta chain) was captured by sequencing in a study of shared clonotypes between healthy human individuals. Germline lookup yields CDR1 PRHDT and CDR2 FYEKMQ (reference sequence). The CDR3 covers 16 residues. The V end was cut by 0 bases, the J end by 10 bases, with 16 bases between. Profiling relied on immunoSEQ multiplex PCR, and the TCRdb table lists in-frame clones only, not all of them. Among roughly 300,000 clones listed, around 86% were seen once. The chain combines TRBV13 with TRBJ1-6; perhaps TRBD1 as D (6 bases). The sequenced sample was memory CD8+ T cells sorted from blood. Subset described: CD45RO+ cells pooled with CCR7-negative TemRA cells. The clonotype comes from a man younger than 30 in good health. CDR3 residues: CASSLGPGGANSPLHF. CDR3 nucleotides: TGTGCCAGCAGCTTAGGCCCGGGGGGGGCCAACTCACCCCTCCACTTT.